This T cell receptor (beta chain) was captured in a study of blood T cell repertoires in COVID-19. The V and J ends lost 6 bases and 3 bases respectively, with 6 bases between them. This CDR3 is built from 11 residues. This clone was seen once. Produced via immunoSEQ multiplex PCR; TCRdb's table is partial and in-frame only. Of 250,000 to 350,000 clones detected, roughly 90% appear once; the ten largest clones hold about 11%. The specimen sequenced was peripheral blood. The chain links TRBV12-3 or TRBV12-4 to TRBJ2-7, with D possibly matching TRBD2 (5 bases). This clonotype was sampled from a woman aged 30 to 39 with COVID-19, enrolled during active disease. The CDR3 nucleotides read TGTGCCAGCAGGGGAGACTACGAGCAGTACTTC. Translated: CASRGDYEQYF.